This TCR beta chain emerged from a study of cytomegalovirus exposure and HLA in healthy donors (dated by TCRdb to 2016 to 2017). As for the study more broadly: An earlier analysis of fewer than 750 of the donors reported approximately 280 Gb of sequence data and 95 million to 130 million unique TCR beta sequences obtained from about 179 million T cells. Across about 380 genotyped donors of the cohort, an average of about 240,000 unique TCR beta nucleotide sequences per donor were sequenced, and roughly 18% of those sequences were non-productive. To study patterns of TCR occurrence, a later analysis re-analyzed previously published TCR beta repertoires from around 670 donors and added high-resolution HLA genotyping. Of the approximately 400 genotyped donors, roughly 76% were placed in the genetic ancestry cluster associated with self-reported Caucasian donors. An early release that covered fewer than 800 HLA-typed donors contained approximately 300 gigabases of sequencing data and 85 million to 100 million unique TCR sequences. The study aimed to test whether signatures of past pathogen exposure could be identified by cataloging public T cell receptors. HLA typing covered class I and class II loci at four-digit resolution. Donor age, sex, ethnicity and CMV serostatus were compiled alongside the repertoire data. Along with the approximately 620-subject first cohort, a separate validation cohort of more than 90 different subjects was used. Four to six DR-DQ haplotypes were handled as single units for association and clustering, since linkage in the cohort was strong. The number of typed donors differed by locus: roughly 629-640 for A, B, C, DRB1 and DQB1; approximately 540 for DQA1; fewer than 610 for DPA1; and around 490 for DPB1. Genome-wide SNP genotypes for about 65% of the roughly 700 donors were used in a later genetic analysis, which treated that subset as a discovery cohort. All discovery cohort repertoires had been generated using a single sequencing platform. The study combined high-throughput TCR immunosequencing, statistical association of individual TCRs with disease status, and machine learning to predict cytomegalovirus infection status. An earlier analysis of some 500 of the donors applied high-throughput TCR beta sequencing to assess whether each TCR beta V gene segment acted as functional or pseudogenic. The T cell repertoires of several hundred subjects were profiled by immunosequencing and related to cytomegalovirus serostatus. In the later analysis, no new phenotypic data were used to find candidate immune exposures; instead, reliance was placed on TCR beta sequences and their occurrence across donors. Here is what the overall study found, with its caveats: The authors suggested that the approach could potentially be extended to other disease states and immunological phenotypes. In a later analysis, several top co-occurrence clusters were reported to appear linked to parvovirus B19, influenza, CMV and Epstein-Barr virus. In vitro tests confirmed that a few of the cytomegalovirus-associated TCR beta chains recognize cytomegalovirus antigens. V-gene and J-gene trimming of TCR beta chains was associated with a missense DCLRE1C variant in a later genetic analysis, and the association was replicated in an independent cohort. Correlated functional status among segregating V segments might be attributable to linkage disequilibrium, but an unknown experimental factor could not be ruled out. In the study, around 150 TCR beta chains were listed as associated with cytomegalovirus. According to a later genetic analysis, donors in an Asian-associated ancestry cluster had fewer N-insertions in productive TCRs than the approximately 650-donor mean. The classifier was reported to diagnose cytomegalovirus status with high specificity and sensitivity in both the original and validation cohorts. Immune exposure information for the cohort was limited to CMV serostatus. Most CMV-associated TCR beta chains appeared to be HLA-restricted in a later analysis, and the HLA associations seemed to be driven largely by CMV exposure. Broadly in line with IMGT annotations, most TCR beta V segments showed up in productive rearrangements about 87% or about 30% of the time in an earlier analysis of several hundred of the donors. Most TCR sequences were seen in very few donors, while some public TCRs were found in many individuals. In a later analysis, TCR association rates were found to vary across HLA loci, with the most associated TCRs seen for DRB1 alleles and the fewest for HLA-C alleles. In a later analysis, HLA-associated TCR beta chains showed more clonal expansion and lower generation probabilities than non-associated chains that were equally common. A cluster of highly shared sequence variants was judged likely to represent a technical artifact of the sequencing pipeline. The earlier analysis of around 600 of the donors excluded approximately 17 rarely observed V segments, including chromosome 9 orphons, because counts were too low. In this cohort, only TCR beta chains were sequenced, and detectable features were limited by the absence of alpha or paired-chain data. A further reported finding was that TCR beta sequences accurately predicted the HLA-A and HLA-B alleles for most subjects in the first cohort. Roughly uniform sequencing depth across donors was assumed in presence/absence analyses, although this assumption may not hold. At a false discovery rate of 0.05, a later analysis linked 16,951 TCR beta sequences to specific HLA alleles. When HLA alleles, especially DR and DQ, strongly co-occurred, attributing TCR associations to individual alleles was difficult. HLA typing was unavailable for some donors at each locus, so association tests used only the typed subset.

The library was obtained by the immunoSEQ multiplex PCR assay. A mixture of 60 forward primers for TCR Vbeta segments and 13 reverse primers for TCR Jbeta segments was used in the multiplex PCR. A multiplex PCR assay on genomic DNA amplified the CDR3 region of rearranged TCR beta genes. The amplified TCR beta libraries were sequenced on the Illumina HiSeq System as 87-base-pair reads. The study's processing was this. In a later analysis, some 80 million unique TCR beta chains were counted across the 650 to 700 repertoires, and around 11 million of these chains were shared by at least two donors. To remove PCR and sequencing errors, raw reads were error-corrected and collapsed into unique sequences using a nearest-neighbor algorithm that merged closely related sequences. V, D and J gene segments were assigned by aligning CDR3 sequences to IMGT reference sequences. For a sequence to be retained, a match of at least six nucleotides was required to both a V gene segment and a J gene segment. A rearrangement counted as productive if the CDR3 had no stop codons and remained in frame with V and J, and every other rearrangement counted as non-productive. Following IMGT convention, CDR3 was defined as the stretch from the second conserved V-encoded cysteine to the conserved J-encoded phenylalanine. The earlier analysis of fewer than 750 of the donors excluded sequences that lacked an unambiguous match to a single V gene segment. An earlier analysis of 587 of the donors called V segments functional above 56.7% productive rearrangements and segregating when the between-donor standard deviation exceeded 5%. To diagnose cytomegalovirus status from the catalog of TCR beta chain sequences, a statistical classification framework was built. V and J gene assignment, in a later analysis, came from comparing TCR nucleotide sequences with IMGT/GENE-DB human TR gene sequences. Using the TCRdist pipeline, a later analysis assigned CDR3 sequences along with most-parsimonious VDJ recombination scenarios. A later analysis defined each TCR beta chain by its CDR3 amino acid sequence plus V-gene family, and excluded reads lacking a unique V-gene family. To address suspected cross-contamination and a sequencing artifact, a later analysis removed a few hundred highly shared, low-generation-probability nucleotide sequences. In a later analysis, a clonal expansion index was calculated for each public chain from normalized within-repertoire ranks of inferred template counts. Generation probabilities in a later analysis came from a VDJ recombination model fitted to out-of-frame rearrangements, and those results were checked against IGoR. A later analysis scored TCR-TCR, TCR-HLA and TCR-CMV co-occurrence with hypergeometric tests, applying a repertoire-size bias correction to TCR pairs. In a later analysis, false discovery rates were estimated by permuting HLA or CMV assignments 20 times. A later analysis grouped co-occurring TCRs with DBSCAN, adding TCRdist sequence similarity when clustering within HLA-allele-positive subsets. Co-occurrence clustering excluded repertoires with fewer than 30,000 or more than 120,000 public chains, plus five with anomalous nucleotide sharing. TCRdb obtained this table from immuneACCESS and retained in-frame rearrangements with V and J assigned. These tables miss some clones; where compared with another copy, unresolved V genes account for less than half of the shortfall, and the remainder is unexplained. The V and J calls and the clone size are those of that table, but D and trimming were determined from the DNA. In this sample the table shows some 180,000 clones, approximately 9.5% of which occur a single time. The ten largest clones capture over 1% of the sample.

The cohort was made up of 666 healthy bone marrow donors. At the time of sampling, every cohort member was nominally healthy, though immune exposures that went unrecorded were likely present. The donor was CMV seropositive and was included in the group of approximately 300 seropositive cohort members. Every donor gave a peripheral blood sample, and the peripheral blood mononuclear cells from that sample were used for TCR beta sequencing. The Qiagen DNeasy Blood Extraction Kit was used to extract genomic DNA from the blood cell samples. This clone was counted a few times. Its cognate antigen has yet to be identified. The input lacks base qualities; no much larger clone sits a single base away. The sequencing input was PBMCs. This sequence was found in a woman aged 25 to 39 in good health and CMV-seropositive.

The DNA reads as follows: TGTGCCAGCAGCCACGCCGGGACAGGGCCTCATGGCTACACCTTC. Its translation is CASSHAGTGPHGYTF. Recombination connected TRBV5-4 to TRBJ1-2; 9 bases in the junction line up with TRBD1. Relative to germline, V is missing 4 bases and J is missing 6 bases, with 10 bases of the junction outside any gene match. According to the germline V gene (reference sequence), CDR1 reads SGHNT and CDR2 reads YYREEE. Its CDR3 holds 15 amino acids, cysteine through phenylalanine. The DNA shown is the 45-base CDR3, in frame from base 1.